This TCR beta chain was identified during a study of blood T cells in healthy people across ages. This clonotype was seen more than once but under ten times. The antigen remains unidentified. It was with a sample-barcoded 5' primer and a J-beta primer mix that a second PCR of roughly 7 to 12 cycles was run. Unique molecular identifiers of 12 random nucleotides labeled each cDNA. Each CDR3 protein is one row after TCRdb ran MiXCR on the 5' RACE reads. The sample consists of about 1.4 million distinct CDR3 sequences, 55% to 75% of them appearing once. This CDR3 is built from 21 residues. The V gene's germline CDR1 is MDHEN and CDR2 SYDVKM. Study-level points and caveats: A strong correlation was found between TCR beta diversity and the percentage of naive T cells. Diversity figures derived from one million T cells were judged to underestimate the true value.

This TCR derives from a man younger than 30 in good health. The sequencing input was blood. The chain combines TRBV28 with TRBJ2-1; 9 bases align to TRBD1. The J call may be wrong; the DNA end is better matched by TRBJ2-7. The CDR3 bases are TGTGCCAGCAGTTCAGGCGGTTGGACAGGGGTCCCCCGGGGGGACTACAATGAGCAGTACTTC. It encodes CASSSGGWTGVPRGDYNEQYF.